This TCR beta chain was retrieved from a study of T cell responses to AZD1222 COVID-19 vaccine. The protocol was immunoSEQ multiplex PCR, while the TCRdb copy is restricted to in-frame clones and leaves out a portion. The repertoire holds more than 250,000 clones, with roughly 93% as singletons. Trimming pared 2 bases from V and 8 bases from J, leaving 10 bases between. The CDR3 loop spans 12 amino acids. The sequence derives from an adult in good health. The specimen was peripheral blood, collected on day 0 of AZD1222 vaccination. The V and J genes are TRBV12-3 or TRBV12-4 and TRBJ2-7; D is unclear. Here the CDR3 reads CASSLTRLKQYF. The DNA for the CDR3 is TGTGCCAGCAGTTTAACAAGGTTGAAGCAGTACTTC.